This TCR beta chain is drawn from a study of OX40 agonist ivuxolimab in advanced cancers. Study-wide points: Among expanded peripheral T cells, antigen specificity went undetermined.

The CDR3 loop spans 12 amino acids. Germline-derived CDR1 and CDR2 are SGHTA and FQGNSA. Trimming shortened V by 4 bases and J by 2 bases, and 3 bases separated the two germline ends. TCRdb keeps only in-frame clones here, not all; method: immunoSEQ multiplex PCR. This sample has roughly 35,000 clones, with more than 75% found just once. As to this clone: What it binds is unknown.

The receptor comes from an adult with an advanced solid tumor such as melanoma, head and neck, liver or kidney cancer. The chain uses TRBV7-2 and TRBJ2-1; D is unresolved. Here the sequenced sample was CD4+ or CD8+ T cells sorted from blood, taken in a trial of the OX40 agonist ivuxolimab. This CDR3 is CASSYAYNEQFF. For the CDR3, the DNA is TGTGCCAGCAGCTACGCCTACAATGAGCAGTTCTTC.